This note documents a single T cell receptor beta chain sequence. Its target is not known. This sample is drawn from a study of immune evolution from preneoplasia to lung adenocarcinoma. Study-level findings and limits: Later-stage lesions seemingly showed higher T cell density and diversity than normal lung.

Resections took place in Japan or China from the mid-2010s to the late 2010s. Two lung cancer pathologists independently confirmed each histologic diagnosis. Clones were read by immunoSEQ multiplex PCR, and TCRdb kept only the in-frame ones, dropping some. The sample includes thousands of clones, approximately 86% of them seen just once. The V and J ends lost 2 bases and 4 bases, in that order; junction bases with no gene match: 2. From germline, CDR1 is SGDLS and CDR2 YYNGEE. The CDR3 contains 15 residues. This chain connects TRBV9 to TRBJ2-4; 11 nucleotides match TRBD2. This receptor was identified in an older person with lung adenocarcinoma. The source material was FFPE minimally invasive lung adenocarcinoma tissue. DNA for the CDR3: TGTGCCAGCAGCGTCGTAGCGGGGGGGAAAAACATTCAGTACTTC. Amino acids: CASSVVAGGKNIQYF.